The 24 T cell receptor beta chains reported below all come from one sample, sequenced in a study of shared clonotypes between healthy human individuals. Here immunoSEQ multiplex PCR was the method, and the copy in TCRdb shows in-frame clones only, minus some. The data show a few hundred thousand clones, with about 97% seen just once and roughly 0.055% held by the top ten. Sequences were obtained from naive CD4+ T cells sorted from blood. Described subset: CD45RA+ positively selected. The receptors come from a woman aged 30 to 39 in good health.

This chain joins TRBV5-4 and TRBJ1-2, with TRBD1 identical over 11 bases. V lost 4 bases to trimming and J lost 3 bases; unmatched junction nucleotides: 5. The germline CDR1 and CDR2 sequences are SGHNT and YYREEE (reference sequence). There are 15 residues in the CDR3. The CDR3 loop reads CASSRGQGVYYGYTF. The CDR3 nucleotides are TGTGCCAGCAGCCGGGGACAGGGGGTTTACTATGGCTACACCTTC.

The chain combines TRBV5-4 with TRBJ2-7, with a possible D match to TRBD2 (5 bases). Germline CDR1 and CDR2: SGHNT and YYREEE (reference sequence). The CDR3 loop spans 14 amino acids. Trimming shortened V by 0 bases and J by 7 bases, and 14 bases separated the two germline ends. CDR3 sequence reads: CASSLVGEREEQYF. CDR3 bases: TGTGCCAGCAGCTTGGTCGGGGAAAGGGAAGAGCAGTACTTC. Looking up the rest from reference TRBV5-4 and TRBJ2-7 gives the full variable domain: ETGVTQSPTHLIKTRGQQVTLRCSSQSGHNTVSWYQQALGQGPQFIFQYYREEENGRGNFPPRFSGLQFPNYSSELNVNALELDDSALYLCASSLVGEREEQYFGPGTRLTVT.

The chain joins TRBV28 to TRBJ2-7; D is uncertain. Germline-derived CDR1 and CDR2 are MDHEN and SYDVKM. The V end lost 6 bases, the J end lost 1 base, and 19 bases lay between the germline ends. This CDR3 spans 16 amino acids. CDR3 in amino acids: CASSSPPARRSYEQYF. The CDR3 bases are TGTGCCAGCAGCTCCCCCCCGGCTCGAAGGTCCTACGAGCAGTACTTC.

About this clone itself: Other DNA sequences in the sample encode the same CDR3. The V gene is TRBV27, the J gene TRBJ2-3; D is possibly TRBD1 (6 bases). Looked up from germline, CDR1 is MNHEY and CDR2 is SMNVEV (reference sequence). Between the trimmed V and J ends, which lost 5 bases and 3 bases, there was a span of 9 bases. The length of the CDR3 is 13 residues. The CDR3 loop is CASSPQGTDTQYF. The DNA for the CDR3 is TGTGCCAGCAGTCCACAGGGTACAGATACGCAGTATTTT.

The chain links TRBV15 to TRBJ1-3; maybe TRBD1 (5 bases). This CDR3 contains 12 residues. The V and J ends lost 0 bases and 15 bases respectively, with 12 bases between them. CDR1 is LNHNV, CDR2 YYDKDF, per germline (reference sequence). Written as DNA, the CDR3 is TGTGCCACCAGCAGAGAGGGGGGAGGGAGATATTTT. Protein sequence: CATSREGGGRYF.

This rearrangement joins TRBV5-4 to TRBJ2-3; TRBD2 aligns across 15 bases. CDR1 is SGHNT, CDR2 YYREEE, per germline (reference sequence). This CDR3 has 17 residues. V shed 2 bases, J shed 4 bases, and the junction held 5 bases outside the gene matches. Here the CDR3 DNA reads TGTGCCAGCAGCTTAGCGGGACTAGCGGGAGGCGCAGATACGCAGTATTTT. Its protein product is CASSLAGLAGGADTQYF.

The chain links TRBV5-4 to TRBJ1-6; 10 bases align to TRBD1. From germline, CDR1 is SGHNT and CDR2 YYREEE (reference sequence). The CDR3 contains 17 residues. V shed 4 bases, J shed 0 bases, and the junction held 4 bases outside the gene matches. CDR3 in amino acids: CASSRTGGSSYNSPLHF. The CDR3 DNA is TGTGCCAGCAGCCGGACAGGGGGAAGCTCCTATAATTCACCCCTCCACTTT.

Written as DNA, the CDR3 is TGTGCCAGCAGTGATGAATACGAGCAGTACTTC. It specifies CASSDEYEQYF. The chain is built from TRBV28 and TRBJ2-7; D not certain. The germline V gene has CDR1 MDHEN and CDR2 SYDVKM. The CDR3 is made up of 11 amino acids. Trimming took off 5 bases at V and 4 bases at J, with 6 bases between the two ends.

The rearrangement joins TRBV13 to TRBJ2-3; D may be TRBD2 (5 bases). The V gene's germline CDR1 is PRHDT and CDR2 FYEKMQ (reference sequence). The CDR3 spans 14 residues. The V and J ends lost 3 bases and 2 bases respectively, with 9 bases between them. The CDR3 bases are TGTGCCAGCAGCTTGGACTCTCCCACAGATACGCAGTATTTT. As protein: CASSLDSPTDTQYF.

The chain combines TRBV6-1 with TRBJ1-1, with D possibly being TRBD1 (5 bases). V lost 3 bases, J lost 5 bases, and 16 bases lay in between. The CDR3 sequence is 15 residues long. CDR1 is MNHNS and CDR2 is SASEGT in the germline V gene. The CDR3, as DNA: TGTGCCAGCAGTGAGTGGGCAGGGTCTGGGACTGAAGCTTTCTTT. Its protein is CASSEWAGSGTEAFF.

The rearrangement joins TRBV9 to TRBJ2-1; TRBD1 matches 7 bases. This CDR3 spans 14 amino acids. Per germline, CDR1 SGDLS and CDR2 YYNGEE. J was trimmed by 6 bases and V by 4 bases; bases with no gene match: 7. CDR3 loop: CASSPLGTVNEQFF. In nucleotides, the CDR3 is TGTGCCAGCAGCCCCCTGGGGACAGTCAATGAGCAGTTCTTC.

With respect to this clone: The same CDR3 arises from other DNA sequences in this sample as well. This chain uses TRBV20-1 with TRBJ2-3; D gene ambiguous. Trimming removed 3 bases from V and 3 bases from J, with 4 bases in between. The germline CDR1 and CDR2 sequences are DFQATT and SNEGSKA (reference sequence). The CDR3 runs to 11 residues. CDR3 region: CSASSTDTQYF. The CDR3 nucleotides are TGCAGTGCTAGTTCAACAGATACGCAGTATTTT.

CDR3 loop: CASSEFGTDLGYTF. As DNA, the CDR3 is TGTGCCAGCAGTGAATTTGGGACAGACCTCGGCTACACCTTC. The rearrangement links TRBV2 to TRBJ1-2, with 7 bases lining up with TRBD1. The CDR3 runs to 14 residues. The V gene's germline CDR1 is SNHLY and CDR2 FYNNEI. V shed 2 bases, J shed 8 bases, and the junction held 8 bases outside the gene matches.

The CDR3 DNA reads as TGTGCCAGCAGCCAAGATCGCAGTAGCGGGAGAGGTCATACGCAGTATTTT. Translation gives CASSQDRSSGRGHTQYF. The V gene is TRBV4-2, the J gene TRBJ2-3; 9 nucleotides match TRBD2. Per the germline V gene, CDR1 is LGHNA and CDR2 is YNFKEQ. J was trimmed by 7 bases and V by 0 bases; bases with no gene match: 11. This CDR3 spans 17 amino acids.

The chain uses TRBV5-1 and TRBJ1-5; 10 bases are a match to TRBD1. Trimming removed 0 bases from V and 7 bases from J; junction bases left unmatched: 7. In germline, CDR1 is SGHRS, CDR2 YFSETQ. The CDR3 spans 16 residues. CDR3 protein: CASSLGGQGMGQPQHF. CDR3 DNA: TGCGCCAGCAGCTTGGGGGGACAGGGGATGGGACAGCCCCAGCATTTT.

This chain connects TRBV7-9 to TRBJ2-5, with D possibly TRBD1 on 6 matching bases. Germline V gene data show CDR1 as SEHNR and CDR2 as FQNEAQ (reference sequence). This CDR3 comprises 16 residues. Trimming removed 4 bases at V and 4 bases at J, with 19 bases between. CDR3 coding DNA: TGTGCCAGCAGCTCAAGGACAGCTAAAGTGGGAGAGACCCAGTACTTC. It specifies CASSSRTAKVGETQYF.

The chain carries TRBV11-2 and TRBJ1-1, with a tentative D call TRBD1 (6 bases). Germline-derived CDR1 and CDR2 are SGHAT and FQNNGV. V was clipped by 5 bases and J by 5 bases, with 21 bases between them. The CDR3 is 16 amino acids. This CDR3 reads CASSPLPKTGRTEAFF. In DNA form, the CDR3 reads TGTGCCAGCAGCCCACTCCCGAAAACAGGGAGGACTGAAGCTTTCTTT.

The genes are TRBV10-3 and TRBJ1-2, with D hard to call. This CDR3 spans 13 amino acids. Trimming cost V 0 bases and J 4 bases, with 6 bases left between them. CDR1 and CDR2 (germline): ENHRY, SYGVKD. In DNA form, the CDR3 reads TGTGCCATCAGTGAGTCGATCGGCTATGGCTACACCTTC. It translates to CAISESIGYGYTF.

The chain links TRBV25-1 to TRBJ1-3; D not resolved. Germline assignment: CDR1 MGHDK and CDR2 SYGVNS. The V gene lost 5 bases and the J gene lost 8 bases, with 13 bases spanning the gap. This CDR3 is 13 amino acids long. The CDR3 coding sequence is TGTGCCAGCAGTATAGGGTTTCGCGACACCATATATTTT. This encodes CASSIGFRDTIYF.

The CDR3 sequence is CASSEPGQGGEQYF. DNA for the CDR3: TGCGCCAGCAGTGAACCGGGACAGGGGGGCGAGCAGTACTTC. The rearrangement uses TRBV10-1 and TRBJ2-7, with TRBD1 matching 11 bases. The junction had 4 bases not matched to a gene; V was cut back by 3 bases and J by 6 bases. The CDR3 has 14 residues. Germline CDR1 and CDR2: WNHNN and SYGVQD (reference sequence).

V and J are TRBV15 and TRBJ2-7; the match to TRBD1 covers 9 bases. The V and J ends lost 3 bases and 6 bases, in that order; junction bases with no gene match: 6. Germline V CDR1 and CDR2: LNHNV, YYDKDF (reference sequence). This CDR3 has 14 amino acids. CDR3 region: CATSSGTGPVEQYF. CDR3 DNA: TGTGCCACCAGCAGCGGGACAGGGCCCGTCGAGCAGTACTTC.

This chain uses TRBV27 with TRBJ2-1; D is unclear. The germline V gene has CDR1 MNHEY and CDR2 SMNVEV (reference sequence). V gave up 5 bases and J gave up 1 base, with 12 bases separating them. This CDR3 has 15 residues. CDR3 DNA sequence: TGTGCCAGCAGTCGTCGATTAGATTCCTACAATGAGCAGTTCTTC. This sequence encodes CASSRRLDSYNEQFF.

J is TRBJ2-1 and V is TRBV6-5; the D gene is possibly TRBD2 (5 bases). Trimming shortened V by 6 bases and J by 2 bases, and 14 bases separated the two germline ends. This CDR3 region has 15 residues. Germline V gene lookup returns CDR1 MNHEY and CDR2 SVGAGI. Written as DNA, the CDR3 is TGTGCCAGCAGCCAGACGGGGAGTGCCTACAATGAGCAGTTCTTC. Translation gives CASSQTGSAYNEQFF.

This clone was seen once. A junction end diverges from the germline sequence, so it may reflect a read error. The CDR3 protein is CASSSPASDSDF. The CDR3, as DNA: TGTGCCAGCAGTTCACCCGCCTCGGACTCCGACTTC. The rearrangement uses TRBV28 and TRBJ2-7, with D possibly TRBD2 on 5 matching bases. This CDR3 is 12 amino acids long. Germline V CDR1 and CDR2: MDHEN, SYDVKM. Using reference TRBV28 and TRBJ2-7 for the parts outside the CDR3, the full variable domain is DVKVTQSSRYLVKRTGEKVFLECVQDMDHENMFWYRQDPGLGLRLIYFSYDVKMKEKGDIPEGYSVSREKKERFSLILESASTNQTSMYLCASSSPASDSDFGPGTRLTVT.